This T cell receptor beta chain was recovered during a study of blood T cell repertoires in COVID-19. Study information: The United States, Italy and Spain provided the acute and convalescent COVID-19 samples. Sources were T cells, B-cell-depleted T cells, or PBMCs; the material itself was cDNA or gDNA.

This CDR3 spans 14 amino acids. CDR1 is LNHDA and CDR2 is SQIVND in the germline V gene (reference sequence). Trimming took 7 bases from V and 6 from J; bases not matched to a gene: 7. Clones were sequenced by immunoSEQ multiplex PCR, and TCRdb holds only the in-frame ones, with some missing. The sample yields around 70,000 clones, more than 85% seen once. The genes are TRBV19 and TRBJ1-2, with TRBD1 matching over 11 bases. The source of this sequence is a man in his forties or fifties with COVID-19, enrolled during active disease. Sample: peripheral blood. For the CDR3, the DNA is TGTGCCAGTATCCGGACAGGGGGCGGACATGGCTACACCTTC. Translation gives CASIRTGGGHGYTF.